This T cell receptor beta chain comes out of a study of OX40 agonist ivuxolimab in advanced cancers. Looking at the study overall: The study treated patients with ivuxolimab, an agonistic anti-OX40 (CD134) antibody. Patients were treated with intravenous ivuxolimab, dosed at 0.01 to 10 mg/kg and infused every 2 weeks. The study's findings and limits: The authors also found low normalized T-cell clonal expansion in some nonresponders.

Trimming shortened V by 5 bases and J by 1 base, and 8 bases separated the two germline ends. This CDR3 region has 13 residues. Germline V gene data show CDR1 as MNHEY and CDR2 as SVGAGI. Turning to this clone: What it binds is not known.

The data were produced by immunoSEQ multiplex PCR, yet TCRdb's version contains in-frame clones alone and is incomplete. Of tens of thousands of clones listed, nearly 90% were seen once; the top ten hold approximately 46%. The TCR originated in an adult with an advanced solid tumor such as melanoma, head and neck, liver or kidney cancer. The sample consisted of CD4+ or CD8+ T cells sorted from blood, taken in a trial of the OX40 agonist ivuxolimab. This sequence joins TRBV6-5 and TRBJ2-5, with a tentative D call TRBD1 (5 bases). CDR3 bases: TGTGCCAGCAGTCCTGACAGCCAAGAGACCCAGTACTTC. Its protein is CASSPDSQETQYF.